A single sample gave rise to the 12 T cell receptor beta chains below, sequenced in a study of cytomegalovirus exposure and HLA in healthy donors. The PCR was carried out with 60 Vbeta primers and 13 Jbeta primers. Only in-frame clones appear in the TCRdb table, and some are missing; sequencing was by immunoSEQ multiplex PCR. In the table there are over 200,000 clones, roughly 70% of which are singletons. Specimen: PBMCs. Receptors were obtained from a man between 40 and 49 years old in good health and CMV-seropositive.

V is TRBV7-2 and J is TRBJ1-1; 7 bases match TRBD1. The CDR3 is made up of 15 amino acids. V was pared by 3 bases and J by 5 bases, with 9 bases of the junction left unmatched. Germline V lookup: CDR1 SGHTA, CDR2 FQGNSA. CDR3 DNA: TGTGCCAGCAGCTTCCAACAGGGGATGCGAACTGAAGCTTTCTTT. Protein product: CASSFQQGMRTEAFF.

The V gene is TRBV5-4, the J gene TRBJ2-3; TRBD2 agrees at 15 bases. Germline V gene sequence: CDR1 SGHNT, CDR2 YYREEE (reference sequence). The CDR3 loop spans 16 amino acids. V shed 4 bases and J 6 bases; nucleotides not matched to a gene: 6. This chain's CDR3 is CASSPWTSGGVDTQYF. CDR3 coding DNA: TGTGCCAGCAGCCCTTGGACTAGCGGGGGGGTTGATACGCAGTATTTT.

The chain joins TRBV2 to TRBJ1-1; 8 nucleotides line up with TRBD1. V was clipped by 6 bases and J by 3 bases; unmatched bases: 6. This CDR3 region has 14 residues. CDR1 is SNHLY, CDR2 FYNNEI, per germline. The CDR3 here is CASSWTGLDTEAFF. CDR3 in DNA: TGTGCCAGCAGCTGGACAGGGTTGGACACTGAAGCTTTCTTT. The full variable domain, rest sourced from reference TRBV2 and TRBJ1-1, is EPEVTQTPSHQVTQMGQEVILRCVPISNHLYFYWYRQILGQKVEFLVSFYNNEISEKSEIFDDQFSVERPDGSNFTLKIRSTKLEDSAMYFCASSWTGLDTEAFFGQGTRLTVV.

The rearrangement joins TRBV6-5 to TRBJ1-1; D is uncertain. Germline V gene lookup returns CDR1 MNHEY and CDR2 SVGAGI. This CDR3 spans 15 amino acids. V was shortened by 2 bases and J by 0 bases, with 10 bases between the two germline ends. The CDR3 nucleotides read TGTGCCAGCAGTTACACGCCGGGGATGAACACTGAAGCTTTCTTT. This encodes CASSYTPGMNTEAFF.

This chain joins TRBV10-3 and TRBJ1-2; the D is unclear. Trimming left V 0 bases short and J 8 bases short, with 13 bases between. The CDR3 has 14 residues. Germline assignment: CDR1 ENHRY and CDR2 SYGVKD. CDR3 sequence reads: CAISESKPNGGYTF. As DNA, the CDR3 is TGTGCCATCAGTGAGTCTAAGCCAAACGGGGGCTACACCTTC.

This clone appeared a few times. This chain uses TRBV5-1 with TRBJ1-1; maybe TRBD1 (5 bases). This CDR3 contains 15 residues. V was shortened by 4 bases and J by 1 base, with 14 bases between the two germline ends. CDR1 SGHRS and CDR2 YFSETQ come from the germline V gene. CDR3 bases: TGCGCCAGCAGCGGGGGGTCTAGAACGAACACTGAAGCTTTCTTT. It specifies CASSGGSRTNTEAFF.

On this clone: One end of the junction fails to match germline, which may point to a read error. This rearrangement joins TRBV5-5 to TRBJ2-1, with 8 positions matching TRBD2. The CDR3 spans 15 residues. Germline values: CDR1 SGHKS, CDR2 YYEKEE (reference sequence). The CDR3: CASSFRGLENNEQLF. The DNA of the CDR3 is TGTGCCAGCAGCTTTCGGGGACTAGAAAACAATGAGCAGCTCTTC.

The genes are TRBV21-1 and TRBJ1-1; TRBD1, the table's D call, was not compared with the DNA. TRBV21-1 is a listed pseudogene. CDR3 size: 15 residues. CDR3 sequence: CASSKGRGGDTEAFF. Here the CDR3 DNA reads TGTGCCAGCAGCAAGGGACGAGGGGGCGACACTGAAGCTTTCTTT.

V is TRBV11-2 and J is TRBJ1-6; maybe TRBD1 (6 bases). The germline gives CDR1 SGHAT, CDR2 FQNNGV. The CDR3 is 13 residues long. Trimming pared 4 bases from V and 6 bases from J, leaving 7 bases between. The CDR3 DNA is TGTGCCAGCAGCTGGACAGTTAATTCACCCCTCCACTTT. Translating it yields CASSWTVNSPLHF.

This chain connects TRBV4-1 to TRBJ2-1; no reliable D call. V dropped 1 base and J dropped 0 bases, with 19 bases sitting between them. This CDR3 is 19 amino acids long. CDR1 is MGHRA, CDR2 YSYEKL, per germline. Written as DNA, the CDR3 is TGCGCCAGCAGCCAAGGTTTGCTTGGCTTTCGAAGCTCCTACAATGAGCAGTTCTTC. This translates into CASSQGLLGFRSSYNEQFF.

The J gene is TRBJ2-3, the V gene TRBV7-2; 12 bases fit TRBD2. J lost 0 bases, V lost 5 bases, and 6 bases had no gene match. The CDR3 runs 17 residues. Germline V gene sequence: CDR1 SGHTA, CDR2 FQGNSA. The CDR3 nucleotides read TGTGCCAGCAGCCCGACTAGCGGGGGACGTAGCACAGATACGCAGTATTTT. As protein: CASSPTSGGRSTDTQYF. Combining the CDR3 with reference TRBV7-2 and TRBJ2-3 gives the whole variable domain GAGVSQSPSNKVTEKGKDVELRCDPISGHTALYWYRQSLGQGLEFLIYFQGNSAPDKSGLPSDRFSAERTGGSVSTLTIQRTQQEDSAVYLCASSPTSGGRSTDTQYFGPGTRLTVL.

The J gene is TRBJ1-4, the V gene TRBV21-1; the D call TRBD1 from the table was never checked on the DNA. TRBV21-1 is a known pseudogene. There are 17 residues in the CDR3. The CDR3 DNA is TGTGCCAGCAGCCCCAGGTGGGGCCCGGACGTGAGGGAAAAACTGTTTTTT. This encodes CASSPRWGPDVREKLFF.